This T cell receptor beta chain is from a study of T cells in Graves' hyperthyroidism and ophthalmopathy. Using RNA transcripts as the source, TCR beta CDR3 regions were amplified. RT-PCR in the first round (using the HTBI primer set) targeted the TCR CDR3. TCRdb recomputed calls from the multiplex PCR reads with MiXCR, one row per CDR3 protein. The data hold 300,000 to 400,000 distinct CDR3 sequences, with about 21% observed a single time. This clonotype came up many times. Germline V gene data show CDR1 as MDHEN and CDR2 as SYDVKM. The CDR3 length is 14 residues. Trimming took 3 bases from V and 5 from J, leaving 13 bases between them.

This receptor was taken from a woman aged 45 to 65 with Graves' hyperthyroidism. The source material was blood. V is TRBV28 and J is TRBJ1-1; possibly TRBD1 for D (5 bases). CDR3 nucleotide sequence: TGTGCCAGCAGTTTCCGCGGGACTCGGACTGAAGCTTTCTTT. Encoded protein: CASSFRGTRTEAFF. The whole variable domain, remainder taken from reference TRBV28 and TRBJ1-1, is DVKVTQSSRYLVKRTGEKVFLECVQDMDHENMFWYRQDPGLGLRLIYFSYDVKMKEKGDIPEGYSVSREKKERFSLILESASTNQTSMYLCASSFRGTRTEAFFGQGTRLTVV.